This record looks at one T cell receptor (beta chain) sequence and its context. No antigen is known for it. This record comes from a study of blood T cells in healthy people across ages. Alongside a J-beta primer mix, a sample-barcoded 5' primer served in a second PCR lasting about 7 to 11 cycles. With 12 random nucleotides, a template-switch adaptor tagged each individual cDNA molecule. TCRdb ran MiXCR on the 5' RACE reads and lists one entry per CDR3 protein. The sample carries around 1,000,000 distinct CDR3 sequences, 20% to 25% recorded once. General study points: With unsorted PBMCs, a conclusive comparison of naive versus antigen-experienced cells was not possible.

The length of the CDR3 is 12 residues. V was shortened by 3 bases and J by 10 bases, with 12 bases between the two germline ends. This sample also appeared in a second study, on T cells of mothers and their children. That paper adds: It was related mother-child pairs that showed slightly higher overlap than unrelated pairs, without reaching significance.

The rearrangement uses TRBV12-3 or TRBV12-4 and TRBJ1-1; D call uncertain. This sequence was found in a girl aged 2 to 10 in good health. The sequenced sample was blood. CDR3 residues: CASSFSTAGAFF. CDR3 DNA: TGTGCCAGCAGTTTTTCGACGGCAGGAGCTTTCTTT.